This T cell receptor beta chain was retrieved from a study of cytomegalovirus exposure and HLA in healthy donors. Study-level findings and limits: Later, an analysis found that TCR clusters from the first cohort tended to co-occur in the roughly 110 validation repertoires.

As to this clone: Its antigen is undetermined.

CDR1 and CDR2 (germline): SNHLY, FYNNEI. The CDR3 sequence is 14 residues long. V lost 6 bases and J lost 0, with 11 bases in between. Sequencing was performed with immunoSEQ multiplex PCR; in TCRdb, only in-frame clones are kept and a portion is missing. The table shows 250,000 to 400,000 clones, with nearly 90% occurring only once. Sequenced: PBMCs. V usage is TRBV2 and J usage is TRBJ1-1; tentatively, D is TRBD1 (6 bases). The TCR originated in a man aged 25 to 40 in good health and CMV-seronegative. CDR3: CASRGGAMNTEAFF. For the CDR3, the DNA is TGTGCCAGCAGGGGGGGGGCCATGAACACTGAAGCTTTCTTT.